The 28 T cell receptor beta chains reported below all come from one sample, sequenced in a study of tumor T cells in aggressive B-cell lymphoma. Assay: immunoSEQ multiplex PCR; the TCRdb copy retains only in-frame clones and omits some. Of roughly 3,800 clones listed, approximately 95% are singletons. Sequencing was done on a sample of tumor tissue. The receptors here all came from an adult with diffuse large B cell lymphoma.

This chain joins TRBV15 and TRBJ1-5; D may be TRBD1 (5 bases). The CDR3 is made up of 17 amino acids. Germline values: CDR1 LNHNV, CDR2 YYDKDF (reference sequence). V was pared by 0 bases and J by 0 bases, with 12 bases between. The CDR3 DNA is TGTGCCACCAGCAGAGATCGGGAGGGGTATAGCAATCAGCCCCAGCATTTT. Translated: CATSRDREGYSNQPQHF.

V and J are TRBV9 and TRBJ2-7, with TRBD2 identical over 9 bases. The germline V gene encodes CDR1 SGDLS and CDR2 YYNGEE. The CDR3 length is 17 residues. The trim removed 1 base at V and 0 bases at J, leaving 8 bases unmatched. The CDR3 DNA is TGTGCCAGCAGCGTACGTCCAGAACTAGCGGGCTCCTACGAGCAGTACTTC. Its translation is CASSVRPELAGSYEQYF. The full variable domain, its missing parts supplied by reference TRBV9 and TRBJ2-7, is DSGVTQTPKHLITATGQRVTLRCSPRSGDLSVYWYQQSLDQGLQFLIQYYNGEERAKGNILERFSAQQFPDLHSELNLSSLELGDSALYFCASSVRPELAGSYEQYFGPGTRLTVT.

J is TRBJ1-1 and V is TRBV30; no definite D call. The V gene's germline CDR1 is GTSNPN and CDR2 SVGIG (reference sequence). V lost 2 bases to trimming and J lost 4 bases, with 2 bases between them. The CDR3 covers 10 residues. CDR3 DNA sequence: TGTGCCTGGAGTCTCACTGAAGCTTTCTTT. Translating it yields CAWSLTEAFF. Looking up the rest from reference TRBV30 and TRBJ1-1 gives the full variable domain: SQTIHQWPATLVQPVGSPLSLECTVEGTSNPNLYWYRQAAGRGLQLLFYSVGIGQISSEVPQNLSASRPQDRQFILSSKKLLLSDSGFYLCAWSLTEAFFGQGTRLTVV.

The CDR3: CASSFSGRAEQFF. The CDR3, as DNA: TGTGCCAGCAGTTTTAGTGGGAGGGCCGAGCAGTTCTTC. The V gene is TRBV28, the J gene TRBJ2-1; 7 nucleotides line up with TRBD2. CDR1 and CDR2 from the germline V gene are MDHEN and SYDVKM. This CDR3 is 13 amino acids long. V lost 3 bases to trimming and J lost 10 bases; unmatched junction nucleotides: 6.

This sequence joins TRBV28 and TRBJ1-1, with D perhaps TRBD1 (5 bases). Trimming took 7 bases from V and 3 from J, leaving 15 bases between them. The length of the CDR3 is 14 residues. The germline V gene encodes CDR1 MDHEN and CDR2 SYDVKM. The CDR3 spells CASIGRGRYTEAFF. DNA for the CDR3: TGTGCCAGCATTGGGAGGGGCCGATACACTGAAGCTTTCTTT.

This clone has a single count. V is TRBV5-1 and J is TRBJ2-2, with 8 bases identical to TRBD2. Germline CDR1 reads SGHRS; CDR2 reads YFSETQ. Losses at the gene ends were 2 bases for V and 3 bases for J; bases not matched to a gene: 3. This CDR3 is built from 15 residues. The CDR3 is CASSFSGIDTGELFF. DNA for the CDR3: TGCGCCAGCAGCTTTAGCGGGATAGACACCGGGGAGCTGTTTTTT.

The rearrangement links TRBV6-5 to TRBJ2-7, with 7 bases aligning to TRBD2. Germline CDR1 is MNHEY and CDR2 is SVGAGI. CDR3 length: 12 residues. The ends lost 6 bases at V and 8 bases at J; junction bases unmatched: 7. DNA for the CDR3: TGTGCCAGCAGAGCGGGACGGGAGAAGCAGTACTTC. This codes for CASRAGREKQYF.

Details on this clone: Mismatch with germline at one junction end may stem from a read error. The rearrangement joins TRBV9 to TRBJ2-1, with D perhaps given as TRBD1 or TRBD2 (5 bases each). The length of the CDR3 is 15 residues. CDR1 is SGDLS, CDR2 YYNGEE, per germline. CDR3 loop: CTSSVGASGYNEQFF. The CDR3 region has the DNA TGTACCAGCAGCGTAGGGGCAAGCGGCTACAATGAGCAGTTCTTC.

V and J are TRBV27 and TRBJ1-1; 7 nucleotides agree with TRBD1. V dropped 6 bases and J dropped 1; count of bases not matched to a gene: 5. This CDR3 is built from 14 residues. From germline, CDR1 is MNHEY and CDR2 SMNVEV (reference sequence). In nucleotides, the CDR3 is TGTGCCAGCAGCTTACAGGGGAGGAACACTGAAGCTTTCTTT. As protein: CASSLQGRNTEAFF.

The chain recombines TRBV27 with TRBJ2-2; 7 bases line up with TRBD2. CDR1 and CDR2 (germline): MNHEY, SMNVEV (reference sequence). J lost 6 bases, V lost 10 bases, and 5 bases had no gene match. The CDR3 runs to 12 residues. CDR3 sequence: CATGGFPGELFF. In DNA, the CDR3 is TGTGCCACCGGGGGGTTCCCCGGGGAGCTGTTTTTT.

The chain joins TRBV4-1 to TRBJ2-3, with D tentatively TRBD2 (5 bases). The germline CDR1 and CDR2 sequences are MGHRA and YSYEKL. There are 13 residues in the CDR3. Trimming shortened V by 1 base and J by 11 bases, and 13 bases separated the two germline ends. The CDR3 DNA follows: TGCGCCAGCAGCCAAGGGAGGTCGGCGGGGCAGTATTTT. It encodes CASSQGRSAGQYF.

This chain joins TRBV28 and TRBJ2-1; D perhaps matches TRBD2 (6 bases). The CDR3 contains 14 residues. Germline-derived CDR1 and CDR2 are MDHEN and SYDVKM. Trimming removed 3 bases from V and 4 bases from J, with 10 bases in between. This CDR3 is CASSLSSVYNEQFF. CDR3 DNA: TGTGCCAGCAGTTTGTCTAGCGTTTACAATGAGCAGTTCTTC.

The genes are TRBV7-2 and TRBJ1-5, with D possibly matching TRBD1 (5 bases). Per the germline V gene, CDR1 is SGHTA and CDR2 is FQGNSA. V lost 6 bases to trimming and J lost 2 bases, with 11 bases between them. This CDR3 has 14 amino acids. The CDR3 loop is CASSRGMGNQPQHF. Written as DNA, the CDR3 is TGTGCCAGCAGTCGGGGGATGGGCAATCAGCCCCAGCATTTT.

The J gene is TRBJ2-1, the V gene TRBV4-2; possibly TRBD2 for D (5 bases). CDR3 length: 16 amino acids. Trimming pared 0 bases from V and 6 bases from J, leaving 15 bases between. The germline CDR1 and CDR2 sequences are LGHNA and YNFKEQ. CDR3 nucleotide sequence: TGTGCCAGCAGCCAAGATGGGCTAGCCGTTGCCAATGAGCAGTTCTTC. This sequence encodes CASSQDGLAVANEQFF.

The chain recombines TRBV2 with TRBJ1-1, with a tentative D call TRBD1 (5 bases). The V end lost 4 bases, the J end lost 5 bases, and 23 bases lay between the germline ends. The CDR3 extends over 17 amino acids. Germline V gene data show CDR1 as SNHLY and CDR2 as FYNNEI. CDR3 protein: CASSAKGQGPAGTEAFF. The CDR3 DNA follows: TGTGCCAGCAGTGCAAAAGGACAAGGGCCTGCGGGGACTGAAGCTTTCTTT.

The rearrangement joins TRBV5-1 to TRBJ2-3; 7 nucleotides line up with TRBD1. The CDR3 loop spans 15 amino acids. Per germline, CDR1 SGHRS and CDR2 YFSETQ. Trimming cost V 6 bases and J 3 bases; bases outside gene matches: 10. CDR3 sequence: CASIVRTGWTDTQYF. Written as DNA, the CDR3 is TGCGCCAGCATCGTTAGGACAGGTTGGACAGATACGCAGTATTTT.

This rearrangement joins TRBV7-3 to TRBJ2-3, with D perhaps TRBD1 (5 bases). CDR1 is SGHTA, CDR2 FQGTGA, per germline. The V gene lost 2 bases and the J gene lost 3 bases, with 6 bases spanning the gap. CDR3 length: 13 residues. CDR3 protein: CASSLSGTDTQYF. In DNA form, the CDR3 reads TGTGCCAGCAGCTTATCAGGGACAGATACGCAGTATTTT.

The genes are TRBV13 and TRBJ1-2, with D maybe TRBD1 (6 bases). Trimming took off 11 bases at V and 7 bases at J, with 8 bases between the two ends. The CDR3 sequence is 9 residues long. Germline V gene lookup returns CDR1 PRHDT and CDR2 FYEKMQ (reference sequence). The CDR3 region is CAHRVGYTF. In DNA, the CDR3 is TGTGCCCACAGGGTTGGCTACACCTTC.

On this clone: The junction and the germline gene differ at one end; a read error may be behind it. For the CDR3, the DNA is TGTGCCAGCAGTTATGCTTTAGCCAAAAACATTCAGTATTTC. Encoded protein: CASSYALAKNIQYF. This rearrangement joins TRBV6-5 to TRBJ2-4; no definite D call. The CDR3 sequence is 14 residues long. Germline V gene data show CDR1 as MNHEY and CDR2 as SVGAGI.

The rearrangement joins TRBV6-5 to TRBJ2-7; D perhaps matches TRBD1 (5 bases). Germline assignment: CDR1 MNHEY and CDR2 SVGAGI. Trimming cost V 2 bases and J 1 base, with 6 bases left between them. The CDR3 extends over 13 amino acids. CDR3: CASSYGHSYEQYF. CDR3 nucleotides: TGTGCCAGCAGTTACGGACATTCCTACGAGCAGTACTTC.

The chain has TRBV18 and TRBJ1-2; possibly TRBD1 for D (6 bases). The CDR3 length is 16 residues. Germline CDR1 and CDR2: KGHSH and LQKENI. V lost 0 bases and J lost 4, with 15 bases in between. CDR3 region: CASSPPSDRTPYGYTF. As DNA, the CDR3 is TGTGCCAGCTCACCACCGTCAGACAGGACCCCCTATGGCTACACCTTC.

This clone has only one observation. V is TRBV18 and J is TRBJ2-1; perhaps TRBD2 as D (6 bases). The CDR3 extends over 14 amino acids. Germline-derived CDR1 and CDR2 are KGHSH and LQKENI. The ends were cut back, 5 bases at V and 6 bases at J, with 14 bases in the middle. CDR3 DNA: TGTGCCAGCTCAATCGCGGGGATTGGCAATGAGCAGTTCTTC. Residues: CASSIAGIGNEQFF.

J is TRBJ2-1 and V is TRBV5-4; the match to TRBD1 covers 9 bases. V shed 2 bases and J 5 bases; nucleotides not matched to a gene: 5. The V gene's germline CDR1 is SGHNT and CDR2 YYREEE (reference sequence). The CDR3 extends over 15 amino acids. The DNA of the CDR3 is TGTGCCAGCAGCTTAGGGACAGGGCCACACAATGAGCAGTTCTTC. Its protein is CASSLGTGPHNEQFF.

The rearrangement links TRBV9 to TRBJ1-2; TRBD1 agrees at 7 bases. Germline CDR1 SGDLS, CDR2 YYNGEE. With 0 bases clipped from V and 5 bases from J, the junction kept 7 bases outside the gene matches. CDR3 length: 15 residues. The CDR3 bases are TGTGCCAGCAGCGTAGCGGGGACAGACCTTTATGGCTACACCTTC. This translates into CASSVAGTDLYGYTF.

J is TRBJ2-7 and V is TRBV6-5; TRBD2 aligns across 7 bases. Looked up from germline, CDR1 is MNHEY and CDR2 is SVGAGI. The CDR3 contains 13 residues. V shed 6 bases, J shed 1 base, and the junction held 3 bases outside the gene matches. CDR3 sequence: CASRRTSSYEQYF. The CDR3 nucleotides are TGTGCCAGCAGACGGACTAGTTCCTACGAGCAGTACTTC.

The V gene is TRBV29-1, the J gene TRBJ2-7; 15 bases agree with TRBD2. Germline CDR1 SQVTM, CDR2 ANQGSEA. There are 13 residues in the CDR3. Losses at the gene ends were 6 bases for V and 6 bases for J; bases not matched to a gene: 3. CDR3 DNA: TGCAGCGTCTTGGGACTAGCGGGAGGCGAGCAGTACTTC. Encoded protein: CSVLGLAGGEQYF.

The J gene is TRBJ2-1, the V gene TRBV7-6, with D maybe TRBD2 (6 bases). The CDR3 extends over 16 amino acids. V lost 0 bases, J lost 1 base, and 10 bases lay in between. CDR1 is SGHVS and CDR2 is FNYEAQ in the germline V gene. The CDR3 coding sequence is TGTGCCAGCAGCTTAGCGGGGCGGGGTTCCTACAATGAGCAGTTCTTC. Translation gives CASSLAGRGSYNEQFF.

This chain joins TRBV7-2 and TRBJ2-3, with a possible D match to TRBD2 (6 bases). Germline V lookup: CDR1 SGHTA, CDR2 FQGNSA. This CDR3 comprises 16 residues. Trimming left V 0 bases short and J 5 bases short, with 15 bases between. Here the CDR3 DNA reads TGTGCCAGCAGCTTAGCGATAAGCGGAGGGCAAGATACGCAGTATTTT. This encodes CASSLAISGGQDTQYF.